The source of this TCR beta chain is a study of blood T cell repertoires in COVID-19. Clones were sequenced by immunoSEQ multiplex PCR, and TCRdb holds only the in-frame ones, with some missing. The table includes 120,000 to 150,000 clones, about 86% detected once. This CDR3 contains 15 residues. Trimming left V 1 base short and J 5 bases short, with 14 bases between. CDR1 and CDR2 from the germline V gene are SGHTA and FQGTGA. Input material: peripheral blood. The TCR originated in a woman aged 55 to 70 with acute or convalescent COVID-19. The chain recombines TRBV7-3 with TRBJ2-5, with D possibly TRBD1 on 5 matching bases. CDR3 sequence: CASSLRGARTETQYF. CDR3 DNA sequence: TGTGCCAGCAGCTTAAGGGGCGCCCGGACGGAGACCCAGTACTTC.